These T cell receptor beta chains were read from a single sample in a study of blood T cell repertoires in COVID-19. The data were produced by immunoSEQ multiplex PCR, yet TCRdb's version contains in-frame clones alone and is incomplete. This table has about 270,000 clones, about 89% appearing once. Sequenced material: peripheral blood. These receptor sequences come from a man aged 40-50 years with active or convalescent COVID-19. CDR3s include the opening cysteine and the closing phenylalanine or tryptophan. D genes are given only for firm matches. Size values are once, few and many counts, or a class for expanded clones, and some rows have none.

v_call: TRBV28
j_call: TRBJ2-7
d_call: TRBD2
clone_size: once
cdr3_aa: CASSLQTSGRYEQYF
cdr3_nt: TGTGCCAGCAGTCTGCAGACTAGCGGGAGGTACGAGCAGTACTTC

v_call: TRBV2
j_call: TRBJ1-1
d_call: TRBD1
clone_size: few
cdr3_aa: CASNIDRENTEAFF
cdr3_nt: TGTGCCAGCAACATAGACAGGGAGAACACTGAAGCTTTCTTT

v_call: TRBV12-3/TRBV12-4
j_call: TRBJ1-1
d_call: NA
clone_size: NA
cdr3_aa: CASSRGTEAFF
cdr3_nt: TGTGCCAGCAGTCGGGGTACTGAAGCTTTCTTT

v_call: TRBV6-5
j_call: TRBJ1-3
d_call: TRBD1
clone_size: NA
cdr3_aa: CASSYPTGAGNTIYF
cdr3_nt: TGTGCCAGCAGTTACCCGACAGGGGCTGGAAACACCATATATTTT

v_call: TRBV29-1
j_call: TRBJ1-1
d_call: NA
clone_size: NA
cdr3_aa: CSVVLTALNTEAFF
cdr3_nt: TGCAGCGTTGTCCTCACAGCCCTGAACACTGAAGCTTTCTTT

v_call: TRBV10-1
j_call: TRBJ2-6
d_call: TRBD2
clone_size: NA
cdr3_aa: CASSAGGPGANVLTF
cdr3_nt: TGCGCCAGCAGTGCGGGGGGACCTGGGGCCAACGTCCTGACTTTC

v_call: TRBV29-1
j_call: TRBJ2-7
d_call: TRBD1
clone_size: NA
cdr3_aa: CSVKGQVWSYEQYF
cdr3_nt: TGCAGCGTTAAGGGACAGGTTTGGTCCTACGAGCAGTACTTC

v_call: TRBV14
j_call: TRBJ1-6
d_call: NA
clone_size: NA
cdr3_aa: CASSLGRGWNSPLHF
cdr3_nt: TGTGCCAGCAGCCTAGGCAGGGGTTGGAATTCACCCCTCCACTTT

v_call: TRBV25-1
j_call: TRBJ2-2
d_call: TRBD1
clone_size: few
cdr3_aa: CASTLEGTGFTGELFF
cdr3_nt: TGTGCCAGCACCTTGGAAGGGACAGGCTTTACCGGGGAGCTGTTTTTT

v_call: TRBV18
j_call: TRBJ1-3
d_call: TRBD1
clone_size: NA
cdr3_aa: CASSPTGQGRNTIYF
cdr3_nt: TGTGCCAGCTCACCAACCGGACAGGGTCGAAACACCATATATTTT

v_call: TRBV11-2
j_call: TRBJ2-1
d_call: TRBD2
clone_size: NA
cdr3_aa: CASSQERAGGFWFYNEQFF
cdr3_nt: TGTGCCAGCAGCCAGGAAAGAGCGGGGGGATTTTGGTTCTACAATGAGCAGTTCTTC

v_call: TRBV5-1
j_call: TRBJ1-2
d_call: TRBD1
clone_size: once
cdr3_aa: CASSLAGQGGSYTF
cdr3_nt: TGCGCCAGCAGCTTGGCCGGACAGGGGGGAAGCTACACCTTC

v_call: TRBV18
j_call: TRBJ1-1
d_call: NA
clone_size: NA
cdr3_aa: CASSPPSGGGSEAFF
cdr3_nt: TGTGCCAGCTCACCACCCTCGGGGGGGGGCTCTGAAGCTTTCTTT

v_call: TRBV14
j_call: TRBJ1-4
d_call: NA
clone_size: NA
cdr3_aa: CASSDINPEKLFF
cdr3_nt: TGTGCCAGCAGCGACATAAACCCAGAGAAACTGTTTTTT

v_call: TRBV5-6
j_call: TRBJ2-3
d_call: NA
clone_size: NA
cdr3_aa: CASSWPGSVSTDTQYF
cdr3_nt: TGTGCCAGCAGCTGGCCGGGTAGCGTAAGCACAGATACGCAGTATTTT

v_call: TRBV5-1
j_call: TRBJ1-4
d_call: TRBD1
clone_size: NA
cdr3_aa: CASSLAGTGDEKLFF
cdr3_nt: TGCGCCAGCAGCTTGGCCGGGACAGGGGATGAAAAACTGTTTTTT

v_call: TRBV20-1
j_call: TRBJ1-2
d_call: NA
clone_size: few
cdr3_aa: CSASSGYGYTF
cdr3_nt: TGCAGTGCTAGTTCCGGGTATGGCTACACCTTC

v_call: TRBV4-1
j_call: TRBJ2-7
d_call: NA
clone_size: NA
cdr3_aa: CASSPRRPGDSEQYF
cdr3_nt: TGCGCCAGCAGCCCCAGGCGTCCCGGTGACAGCGAGCAGTACTTC

v_call: TRBV3-1/TRBV3-2
j_call: TRBJ1-1
d_call: NA
clone_size: NA
cdr3_aa: CASSQDETGNTEAFF
cdr3_nt: TGTGCCAGCAGCCAAGATGAGACAGGGAACACTGAAGCTTTCTTT

v_call: TRBV7-6
j_call: TRBJ2-3
d_call: TRBD2
clone_size: NA
cdr3_aa: CASMRASGTDTQYF
cdr3_nt: TGTGCCAGCATGAGGGCTAGCGGGACAGATACGCAGTATTTT

v_call: TRBV27
j_call: TRBJ2-7
d_call: TRBD1
clone_size: NA
cdr3_aa: CASSDRAGHEQYF
cdr3_nt: TGTGCCAGCTCGGACAGGGCTGGCCACGAGCAGTACTTC

v_call: TRBV21-1
j_call: TRBJ1-4
d_call: NA
clone_size: NA
cdr3_aa: CASSSRAQGF
cdr3_nt: TGTGCCAGCAGCTCCCGGGCGCAGGGTTTT